The rows below give T cell receptor beta chains drawn from one sample of a study of neurological immune-mediated disorders. TCRdb reprocessed the 5' RACE reads with MiXCR, giving one entry per CDR3 protein. The sample includes fewer than 85,000 distinct CDR3 sequences, under 4.5% of them seen just once. Specimen: PBMCs. Receptors originate from a woman aged 60-70 years with multiple sclerosis. Both conserved end residues are part of each CDR3. D genes are given only for firm matches. Clone size is not always given. Where it is, it says once, few, many or a class for expanded clones.

TRBV7-9	TRBJ1-3	15	NA	many	CASSRTISSGNTIYF	TGTGCCAGCAGTAGAACGATCTCCTCTGGAAACACCATATATTTT
TRBV10-3	TRBJ1-1	13	NA	NA	CAIRDRSNTEAFF	TGTGCCATCCGCGACAGGTCGAACACTGAAGCTTTCTTT
TRBV18	TRBJ2-5	14	NA	many	CASSTTGGIETQYF	TGTGCCAGCTCCACCACGGGGGGCATCGAGACCCAGTACTTC
TRBV29-1	TRBJ2-5	12	NA	many	CSVSDLTETQYF	TGCAGCGTCTCGGATCTGACAGAGACCCAGTACTTC
TRBV6-4	TRBJ1-6	14	NA	many	CASSREGENSPLHF	TGTGCCAGCAGTCGGGAAGGGGAGAATTCACCCCTCCACTTT
TRBV5-6	TRBJ2-5	15	TRBD1	many	CASRTGQNRLETQYF	TGTGCCAGCAGAACGGGACAGAATCGCTTGGAGACCCAGTACTTC
TRBV6-1	TRBJ1-2	14	TRBD1	many	CASRLTGGSYGYTF	TGTGCCAGCAGGTTAACAGGGGGCAGCTATGGCTACACCTTC
TRBV6-5	TRBJ2-1	17	TRBD2	many	CASSPLDRTSAYNEQFF	TGTGCCAGCAGCCCCCTCGATCGGACTAGCGCTTACAATGAGCAGTTCTTC
TRBV25-1	TRBJ2-2	14	NA	many	CASSETQGAGELFF	TGTGCCAGCAGTGAAACGCAGGGCGCCGGGGAGCTGTTTTTT
TRBV7-9	TRBJ2-7	15	TRBD1	many	CASSLLDRGIYEQYF	TGTGCCAGCAGCTTACTAGACAGGGGTATCTACGAGCAGTACTTC
TRBV9	TRBJ2-3	16	NA	many	CASSVARATRTDTQYF	TGTGCCAGCAGCGTAGCTCGGGCGACCCGCACAGATACGCAGTATTTT
TRBV15	TRBJ1-1	14	NA	many	CATSRDNRAAEAFF	TGTGCCACCAGCAGAGATAACAGGGCCGCTGAAGCTTTCTTT
TRBV12-3/TRBV12-4	TRBJ2-1	13	TRBD2	many	CASSLRTSDEQFF	TGTGCCAGCAGTTTAAGAACTAGCGATGAGCAGTTCTTC
TRBV7-9	TRBJ1-5	16	NA	many	CASSSGGRAANQPQHF	TGTGCCAGCAGCTCCGGGGGGCGGGCGGCAAATCAGCCCCAGCATTTT
TRBV25-1	TRBJ1-5	13	TRBD1	NA	CASRDRDGQPQHF	TGTGCCAGCAGAGACAGGGATGGACAGCCCCAGCATTTT
TRBV11-2	TRBJ1-2	17	TRBD1	many	CASSLGTGGSLSYGYTF	TGTGCCAGCAGCTTAGGGACAGGGGGTAGCCTATCCTATGGCTACACCTTC
TRBV10-3	TRBJ1-1	12	TRBD1	many	CAISGTGSEAFF	TGTGCCATCAGTGGGACAGGGTCTGAAGCTTTCTTT
TRBV27	TRBJ1-6	14	NA	many	CASSASGNNSPLHF	TGTGCCAGCAGCGCGTCAGGAAATAATTCACCCCTCCACTTT
TRBV7-9	TRBJ2-7	14	TRBD1	many	CASSLGQGDGEQYF	TGTGCCAGCAGCTTGGGACAGGGGGACGGCGAGCAGTACTTC
TRBV5-6	TRBJ1-1	15	NA	many	CASSSIRQMNTEAFF	TGTGCCAGCAGCTCAATCCGACAGATGAACACTGAAGCTTTCTTT
TRBV28	TRBJ2-1	15	TRBD1	once	CASSFWTGEIYEKFF	TGTGCCAGCAGTTTTTGGACAGGGGAAATCTACGAGAAGTTCTTC
TRBV5-1	TRBJ2-1	16	TRBD2	many	CASRTSGGTKYNEQFF	TGCGCCAGCAGAACCTCCGGGGGGACCAAATACAATGAGCAGTTCTTC
TRBV7-9	TRBJ1-5	16	TRBD1	few	CASSLQGQGPNQPQHF	TGTGCCAGCAGCTTACAGGGACAGGGGCCCAATCAGCCCCAGCATTTT
TRBV6-5	TRBJ1-2	14	TRBD1	many	CASSYWQGATGYTF	TGTGCCAGCAGTTACTGGCAGGGGGCTACTGGCTACACCTTC
TRBV6-5	TRBJ1-1	14	NA	many	CASTKPGGNTEAFF	TGTGCCAGCACGAAACCTGGGGGGAACACTGAAGCTTTCTTT
TRBV6-5	TRBJ1-5	15	NA	many	CASSYSTGPGQPQHF	TGTGCCAGCAGTTACTCGACAGGTCCCGGGCAGCCCCAGCATTTT
TRBV5-4	TRBJ2-5	15	NA	NA	CASSLMTSGGETQYF	TGTGCCAGCAGCTTGATGACTTCTGGAGGAGAGACCCAGTACTTC
TRBV12-3/TRBV12-4	TRBJ2-1	15	NA	many	CASIPDSGSYNEQFF	TGTGCCAGCATCCCAGACTCTGGCTCCTACAATGAGCAGTTCTTC
TRBV20-1	TRBJ2-1	15	NA	many	CSARVVGIEMREQFF	TGCAGTGCTAGAGTGGTGGGTATCGAGATGAGAGAGCAGTTCTTC
TRBV20-1	TRBJ2-1	14	TRBD1	many	CSARDDRDYNEQFF	TGCAGTGCTAGAGACGACAGGGACTACAATGAGCAGTTCTTC
TRBV28	TRBJ1-1	13	NA	many	CASRGAGNTEAFF	TGTGCCAGCAGGGGGGCTGGGAACACTGAAGCTTTCTTT
TRBV20-1	TRBJ2-5	14	NA	many	CSARRVKHQETQYF	TGCAGTGCTAGAAGGGTCAAGCACCAAGAGACCCAGTACTTC
TRBV7-6	TRBJ2-3	14	NA	many	CASSASIVTDTQYF	TGTGCCAGCAGCGCCTCGATAGTCACAGATACGCAGTATTTT
TRBV3-1	TRBJ2-1	15	NA	many	CASSRTGTLYNEQFF	TGTGCCAGCAGTCGTACCGGGACACTTTACAATGAGCAGTTCTTC
TRBV27	TRBJ2-7	16	NA	few	CASSLNPPGHPYEQYF	TGTGCCAGCAGTTTAAATCCCCCGGGACACCCCTACGAGCAGTACTTC
TRBV25-1	TRBJ1-6	14	NA	many	CASSSQGYNSPLHF	TGTGCCAGCAGTAGCCAGGGGTATAATTCACCCCTCCACTTT
TRBV15	TRBJ1-6	16	TRBD1	many	CATSRKEGQGDSPLHF	TGTGCCACCAGCAGGAAGGAGGGACAGGGGGATTCACCCCTCCACTTT
TRBV5-1	TRBJ2-1	16	TRBD2	many	CASIDAGGGSYNEQFF	TGCGCCAGCATTGACGCGGGAGGGGGCTCCTACAATGAGCAGTTCTTC
TRBV3-1	TRBJ2-1	12	NA	many	CASSQVDGEQFF	TGTGCCAGCAGCCAAGTAGACGGTGAGCAGTTCTTC
TRBV9	TRBJ1-1	17	NA	many	CASNLGGSPPGNTEAFF	TGTGCCAGCAACCTCGGGGGGTCACCGCCGGGGAACACTGAAGCTTTCTTT
TRBV5-1	TRBJ2-1	14	TRBD2	many	CASSSGLAFNEQFF	TGCGCCAGCAGCTCGGGACTAGCCTTTAATGAGCAGTTCTTC
TRBV20-1	TRBJ1-4	15	NA	many	CSALMIPAGNEKLFF	TGCAGTGCTCTGATGATCCCCGCGGGGAATGAAAAACTGTTTTTT
TRBV6-5	TRBJ1-2	13	NA	many	CASSYSGNYGYTF	TGTGCCAGCAGTTACTCCGGGAACTATGGCTACACCTTC
TRBV20-1	TRBJ2-7	11	NA	many	CSASRGYEQYF	TGCAGTGCTAGTCGGGGGTACGAGCAGTACTTC
TRBV29-1	TRBJ2-7	13	TRBD1	many	CSVGQAGTYEQYF	TGCAGCGTGGGACAGGCTGGCACCTACGAGCAGTACTTC
TRBV3-1	TRBJ2-2	16	NA	many	CASSPRGTPNTGELFF	TGTGCCAGCAGCCCTAGGGGGACACCGAACACCGGGGAGCTGTTTTTT
TRBV25-1	TRBJ1-3	15	NA	many	CASSETGRSGNTIYF	TGTGCCAGCAGTGAGACAGGACGCTCTGGAAACACCATATATTTT
TRBV20-1	TRBJ2-1	15	NA	many	CSARDWRGPYNEQFF	TGCAGTGCTAGAGATTGGCGGGGTCCCTACAATGAGCAGTTCTTC
TRBV12-5	TRBJ2-3	14	NA	many	CASGLGSSPDTQYF	TGTGCTAGTGGTTTGGGCAGTTCCCCAGATACGCAGTATTTT
TRBV12-5	TRBJ2-7	16	TRBD1	NA	CASGKPWKGASYEQYF	TGTGCTAGTGGTAAACCCTGGAAGGGGGCTTCCTACGAGCAGTACTTC
TRBV7-9	TRBJ1-2	13	NA	many	CASSLTGSYGYTF	TGTGCCAGCAGCTTAACAGGGTCCTATGGCTACACCTTC
TRBV3-1	TRBJ1-3	14	NA	many	CASSQDSSGNTIYF	TGCGCCAGCAGCCAGGACAGCTCTGGAAACACCATATATTTT
TRBV18	TRBJ2-5	15	NA	many	CASSPSSQGLETQYF	TGTGCCAGCTCACCATCGAGTCAGGGATTGGAGACCCAGTACTTC
TRBV5-6	TRBJ2-7	14	NA	many	CATMSGRISYEQYF	TGTGCCACCATGTCGGGCAGGATCTCCTACGAGCAGTACTTC
TRBV7-9	TRBJ2-7	15	NA	many	CASSPAGVSGYEQYF	TGTGCCAGCAGTCCAGCAGGTGTGTCGGGTTACGAGCAGTACTTC